This T cell receptor (beta chain) was captured by sequencing in a study of T-cell memory formation after mild COVID-19. 5'RACE with constant-segment primers yielded barcoded, UMI-tagged TCR alpha and TCR beta cDNA libraries. MiXCR, applied by TCRdb to the 5' RACE reads, yields one record per CDR3 protein. The repertoire has about 200,000 distinct CDR3 sequences, around 8.8% of them found once; the top ten carry 3.5% to 4%. Looked up from germline, CDR1 is ENHRY and CDR2 is SYGVKD. The CDR3 has 15 amino acids. Trimming took off 3 bases at V and 2 bases at J, with 8 bases between the two ends. The chain couples TRBV10-3 to TRBJ2-6, with a weak D call TRBD2 (5 bases). Sequenced material: PBMCs or a T cell subset sorted from them (not recorded which). This TCR derives from a man aged 18 to 29 who had mild COVID-19 (a few samples of this study predate the infection). Cell type and time point are not known. CDR3 in amino acids: CAISDREPGANVLTF. DNA of the CDR3: TGTGCCATCAGTGACCGGGAACCTGGGGCCAACGTCCTGACTTTC.